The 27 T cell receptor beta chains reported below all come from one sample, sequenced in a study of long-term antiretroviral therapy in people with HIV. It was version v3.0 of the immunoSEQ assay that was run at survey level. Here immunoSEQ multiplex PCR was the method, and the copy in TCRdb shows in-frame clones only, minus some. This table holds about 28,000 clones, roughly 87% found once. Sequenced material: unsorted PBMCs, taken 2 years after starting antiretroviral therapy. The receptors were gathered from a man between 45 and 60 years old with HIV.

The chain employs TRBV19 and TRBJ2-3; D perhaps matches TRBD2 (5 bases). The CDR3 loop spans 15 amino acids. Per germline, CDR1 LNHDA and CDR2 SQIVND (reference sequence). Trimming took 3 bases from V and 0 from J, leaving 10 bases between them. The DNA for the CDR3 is TGTGCCAGTAGTATGGGCGGGTTTAGCACAGATACGCAGTATTTT. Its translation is CASSMGGFSTDTQYF. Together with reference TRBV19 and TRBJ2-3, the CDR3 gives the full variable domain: DGGITQSPKYLFRKEGQNVTLSCEQNLNHDAMYWYRQDPGQGLRLIYYSQIVNDFQKGDIAEGYSVSREKKESFPLTVTSAQKNPTAFYLCASSMGGFSTDTQYFGPGTRLTVL.

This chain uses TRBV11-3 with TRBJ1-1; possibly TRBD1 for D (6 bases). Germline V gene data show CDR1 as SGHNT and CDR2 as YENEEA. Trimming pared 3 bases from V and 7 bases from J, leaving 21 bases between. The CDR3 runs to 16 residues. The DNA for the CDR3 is TGTGCCAGCAGCTTGGATGGGTGGGAGGGGGAGGATGAAGCTTTCTTT. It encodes CASSLDGWEGEDEAFF.

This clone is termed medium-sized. The CDR3 loop is CASSPGSGSTGELFF. The CDR3 nucleotides are TGTGCCAGCAGCCCAGGTAGCGGTTCCACCGGGGAGCTGTTTTTT. The V gene is TRBV2, the J gene TRBJ2-2; a possible D gene is TRBD2 (6 bases). With 6 bases removed from V and 4 bases from J, the gap between germline ends came to 15 bases. The CDR3 runs to 15 residues. CDR1 is SNHLY and CDR2 is FYNNEI in the germline V gene. Complete variable domain (other parts from reference TRBV2 and TRBJ2-2): EPEVTQTPSHQVTQMGQEVILRCVPISNHLYFYWYRQILGQKVEFLVSFYNNEISEKSEIFDDQFSVERPDGSNFTLKIRSTKLEDSAMYFCASSPGSGSTGELFFGEGSRLTVL.

The CDR3 coding sequence is TGTGCCAGCAGCTTAAGGGCAGAAAACTATGGCTACACCTTC. Amino acid sequence: CASSLRAENYGYTF. The genes are TRBV7-2 and TRBJ1-2; D gene unclear. The germline CDR1 and CDR2 sequences are SGHTA and FQGNSA. The CDR3 covers 14 residues. Trimming stripped 2 bases from V and 2 bases from J, with 9 bases between. Drawing the rest from reference TRBV7-2 and TRBJ1-2, the complete variable domain is GAGVSQSPSNKVTEKGKDVELRCDPISGHTALYWYRQSLGQGLEFLIYFQGNSAPDKSGLPSDRFSAERTGGSVSTLTIQRTQQEDSAVYLCASSLRAENYGYTFGSGTRLTVV.

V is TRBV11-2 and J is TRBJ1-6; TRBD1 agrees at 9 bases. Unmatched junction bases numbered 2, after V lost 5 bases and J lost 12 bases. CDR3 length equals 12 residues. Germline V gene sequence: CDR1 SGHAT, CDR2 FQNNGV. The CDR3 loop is CASSRTGEPLHF. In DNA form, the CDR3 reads TGTGCCAGCAGCCGGACAGGGGAACCCCTCCACTTT.

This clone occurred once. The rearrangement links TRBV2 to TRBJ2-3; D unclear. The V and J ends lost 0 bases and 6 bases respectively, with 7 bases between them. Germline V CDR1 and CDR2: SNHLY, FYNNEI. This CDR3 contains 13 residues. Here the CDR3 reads CASSEARVDTQYF. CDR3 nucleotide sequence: TGTGCCAGCAGTGAAGCGCGAGTGGATACGCAGTATTTT.

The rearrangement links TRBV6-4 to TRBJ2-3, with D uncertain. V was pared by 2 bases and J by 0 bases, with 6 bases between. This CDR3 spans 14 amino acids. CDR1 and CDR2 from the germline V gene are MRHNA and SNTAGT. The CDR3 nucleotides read TGTGCCAGCAGTGACCACAGTAGCACAGATACGCAGTATTTT. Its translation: CASSDHSSTDTQYF.

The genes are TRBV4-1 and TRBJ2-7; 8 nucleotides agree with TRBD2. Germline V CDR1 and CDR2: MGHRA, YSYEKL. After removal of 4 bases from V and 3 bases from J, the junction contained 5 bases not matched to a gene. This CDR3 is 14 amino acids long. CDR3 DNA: TGCGCCAGCAGCCTCCGGGAGGGGAACTACGAGCAGTACTTC. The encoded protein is CASSLREGNYEQYF.

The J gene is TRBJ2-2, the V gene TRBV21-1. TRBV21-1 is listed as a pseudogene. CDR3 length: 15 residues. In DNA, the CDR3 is TGTGCCAGCAGCAAAGGGACGGAGAACACCGGGGAGCTGTTTTTT. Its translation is CASSKGTENTGELFF.

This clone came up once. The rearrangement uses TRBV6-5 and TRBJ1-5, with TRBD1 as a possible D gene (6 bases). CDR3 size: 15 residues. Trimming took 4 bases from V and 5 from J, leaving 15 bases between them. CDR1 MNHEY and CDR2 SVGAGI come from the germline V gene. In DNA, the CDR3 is TGTGCCAGCAGTTTGTCCGGACAGACCGATCAGCCCCAGCATTTT. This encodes CASSLSGQTDQPQHF.

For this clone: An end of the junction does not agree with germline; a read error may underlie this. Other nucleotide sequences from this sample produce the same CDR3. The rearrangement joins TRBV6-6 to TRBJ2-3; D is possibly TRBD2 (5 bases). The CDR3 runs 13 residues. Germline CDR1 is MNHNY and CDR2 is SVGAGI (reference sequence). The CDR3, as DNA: TGTGCCAGCAGGACCCCTTTGGGAGATACGCAGTATTTC. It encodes CASRTPLGDTQYF.

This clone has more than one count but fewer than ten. CDR3 loop: CASSSPGHSSYEQYF. The CDR3 DNA reads TGTGCCAGCAGTTCCCCGGGACACTCCTCCTACGAGCAGTACTTC. This rearrangement joins TRBV6-6 to TRBJ2-7; D possibly corresponds to TRBD1 (6 bases). V was cut by 4 bases and J by 0 bases, with 13 bases left in between. This CDR3 has 15 amino acids. Germline CDR1 MNHNY, CDR2 SVGAGI (reference sequence).

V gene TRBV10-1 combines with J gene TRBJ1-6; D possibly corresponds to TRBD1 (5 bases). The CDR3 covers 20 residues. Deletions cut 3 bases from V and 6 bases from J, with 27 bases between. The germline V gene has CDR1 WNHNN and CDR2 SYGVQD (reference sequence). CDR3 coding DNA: TGCGCCAGCAGTGAATCGCTTGGGGCTCCGCCTCTGCCTTCTAATTCACCCCTCCACTTT. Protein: CASSESLGAPPLPSNSPLHF.

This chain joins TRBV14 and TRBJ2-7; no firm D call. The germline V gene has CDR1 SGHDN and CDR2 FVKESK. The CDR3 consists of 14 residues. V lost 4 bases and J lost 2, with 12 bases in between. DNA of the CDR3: TGTGCCAGCAGCCCAACAGCTGGGGCCTACGAGCAGTACTTC. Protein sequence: CASSPTAGAYEQYF.

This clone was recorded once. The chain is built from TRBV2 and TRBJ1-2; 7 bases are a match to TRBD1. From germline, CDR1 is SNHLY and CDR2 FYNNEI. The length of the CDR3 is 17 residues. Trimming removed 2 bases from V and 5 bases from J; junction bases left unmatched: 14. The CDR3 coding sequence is TGTGCCAGCAGTGAACCGGAATACAGGGGAAACGGGTATGGCTACACCTTC. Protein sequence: CASSEPEYRGNGYGYTF.

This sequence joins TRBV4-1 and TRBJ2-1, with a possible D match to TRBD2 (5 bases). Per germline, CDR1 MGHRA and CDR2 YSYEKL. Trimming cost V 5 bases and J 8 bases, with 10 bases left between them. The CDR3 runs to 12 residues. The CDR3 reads CASSDPGYEQFF. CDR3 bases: TGCGCCAGCAGCGACCCGGGATATGAGCAGTTCTTC.

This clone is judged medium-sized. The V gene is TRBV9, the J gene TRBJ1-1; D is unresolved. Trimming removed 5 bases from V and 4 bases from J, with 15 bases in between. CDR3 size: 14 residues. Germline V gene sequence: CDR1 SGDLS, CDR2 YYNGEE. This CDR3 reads CASSEGTWGTEAFF. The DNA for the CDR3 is TGTGCCAGCAGTGAGGGAACCTGGGGCACTGAAGCTTTCTTT.

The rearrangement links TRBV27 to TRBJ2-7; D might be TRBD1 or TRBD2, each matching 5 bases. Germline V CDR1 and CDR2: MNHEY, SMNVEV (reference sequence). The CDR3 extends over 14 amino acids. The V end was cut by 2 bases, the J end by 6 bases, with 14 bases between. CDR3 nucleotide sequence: TGTGCCAGCAGTTTACGGGACGGGTGGACCGAGCAGTACTTC. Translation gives CASSLRDGWTEQYF.

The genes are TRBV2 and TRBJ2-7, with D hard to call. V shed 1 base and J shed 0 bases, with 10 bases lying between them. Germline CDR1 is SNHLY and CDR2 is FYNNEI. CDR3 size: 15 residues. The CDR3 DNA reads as TGTGCCAGCAGTGAAGGGAGACTGAGCTCCTACGAGCAGTACTTC. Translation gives CASSEGRLSSYEQYF.

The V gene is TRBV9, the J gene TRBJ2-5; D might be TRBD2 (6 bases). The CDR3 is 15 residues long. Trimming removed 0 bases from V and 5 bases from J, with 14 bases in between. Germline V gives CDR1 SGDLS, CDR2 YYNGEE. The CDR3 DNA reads TGTGCCAGCAGCGTAGTGGGACTCGGCGGGGAGACCCAGTACTTC. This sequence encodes CASSVVGLGGETQYF.

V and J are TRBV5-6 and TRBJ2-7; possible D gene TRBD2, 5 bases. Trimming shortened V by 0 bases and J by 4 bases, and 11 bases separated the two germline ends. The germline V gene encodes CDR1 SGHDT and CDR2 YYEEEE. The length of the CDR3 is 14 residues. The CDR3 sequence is CASSLVLPGYEQYF. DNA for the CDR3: TGTGCCAGCAGCTTGGTTTTGCCGGGATACGAGCAGTACTTC.

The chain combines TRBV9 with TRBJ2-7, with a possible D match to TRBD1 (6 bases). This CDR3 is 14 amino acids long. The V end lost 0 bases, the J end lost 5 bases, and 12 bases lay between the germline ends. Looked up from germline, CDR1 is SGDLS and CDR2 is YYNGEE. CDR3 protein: CASSVEFQGHEQYF. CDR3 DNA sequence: TGTGCCAGCAGCGTAGAATTCCAGGGGCACGAGCAGTACTTC.

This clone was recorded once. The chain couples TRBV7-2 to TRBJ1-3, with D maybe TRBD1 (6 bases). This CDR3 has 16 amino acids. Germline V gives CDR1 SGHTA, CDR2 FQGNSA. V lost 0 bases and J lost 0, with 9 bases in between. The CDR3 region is CASSLAGGRSGNTIYF. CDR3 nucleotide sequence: TGTGCCAGCAGCTTAGCGGGGGGCCGCTCTGGAAACACCATATATTTT.

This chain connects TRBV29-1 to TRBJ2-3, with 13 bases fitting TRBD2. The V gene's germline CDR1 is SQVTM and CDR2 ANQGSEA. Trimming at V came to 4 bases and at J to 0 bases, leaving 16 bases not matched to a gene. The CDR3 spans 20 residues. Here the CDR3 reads CSVGWTSGSSLYLSTDTQYF. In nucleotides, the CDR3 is TGCAGCGTTGGTTGGACTAGCGGGAGTTCTCTTTACCTTAGCACAGATACGCAGTATTTT.

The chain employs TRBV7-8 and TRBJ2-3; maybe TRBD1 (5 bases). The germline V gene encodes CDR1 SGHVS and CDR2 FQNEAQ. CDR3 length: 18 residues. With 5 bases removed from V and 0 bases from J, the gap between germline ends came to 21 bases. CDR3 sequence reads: CASSPGWSLMGSTDTQYF. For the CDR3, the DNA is TGTGCCAGCAGCCCAGGGTGGTCCTTAATGGGAAGCACAGATACGCAGTATTTT.

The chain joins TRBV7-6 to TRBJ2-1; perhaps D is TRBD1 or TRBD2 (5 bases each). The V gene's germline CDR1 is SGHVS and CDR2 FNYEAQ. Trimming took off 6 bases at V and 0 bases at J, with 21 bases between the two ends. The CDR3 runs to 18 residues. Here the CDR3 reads CASSQGDGAWSSYNEQFF. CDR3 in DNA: TGTGCCAGCAGTCAAGGGGACGGAGCGTGGAGCTCCTACAATGAGCAGTTCTTC.

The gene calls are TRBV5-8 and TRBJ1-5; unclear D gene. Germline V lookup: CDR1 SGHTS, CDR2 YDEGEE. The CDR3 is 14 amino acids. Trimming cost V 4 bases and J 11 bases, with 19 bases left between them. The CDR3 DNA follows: TGTGCCAGCAGCCGCTCCACCGGATTTCGGTCCCAGCATTTT. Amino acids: CASSRSTGFRSQHF.